This T cell receptor (beta chain) was recovered during a study of shared clonotypes between healthy human individuals. Study background: Aged 18 to 49, the donors were two women and a few men.

Sequencing used immunoSEQ multiplex PCR; TCRdb keeps in-frame clones, though not all of them. The repertoire includes about 2 million clones, roughly 96% of them detected once, and 0.13% sits in the top ten. The V end lost 5 bases, the J end lost 8 bases, and 16 bases lay between the germline ends. Germline CDR1 is MNHEY and CDR2 is SVGAGI. This CDR3 contains 14 residues. Sequenced input: naive CD4+ T cells sorted from blood. The subset: CD45RA+ positively selected. This receptor was identified in a young man in good health. This chain links TRBV6-5 with TRBJ2-1; tentative D call: TRBD1 (5 bases). The CDR3 region is CASSTPLQGHEQFF. As DNA, the CDR3 is TGTGCCAGCAGTACCCCCCTGCAGGGCCATGAGCAGTTCTTC.